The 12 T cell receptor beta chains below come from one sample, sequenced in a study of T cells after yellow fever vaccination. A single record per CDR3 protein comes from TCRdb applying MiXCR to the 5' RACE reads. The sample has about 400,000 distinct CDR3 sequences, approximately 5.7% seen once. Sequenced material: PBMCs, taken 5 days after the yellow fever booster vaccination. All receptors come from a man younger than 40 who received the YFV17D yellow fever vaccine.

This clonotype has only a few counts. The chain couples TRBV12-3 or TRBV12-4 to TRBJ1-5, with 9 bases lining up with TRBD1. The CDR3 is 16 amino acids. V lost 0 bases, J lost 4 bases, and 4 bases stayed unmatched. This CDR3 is CASSLAWTGVNQPQHF. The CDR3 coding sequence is TGTGCCAGCAGTTTAGCCTGGACAGGGGTTAATCAGCCCCAGCATTTT.

The CDR3 loop is CSAATGRMNSPLHF. CDR3 nucleotides: TGCAGTGCAGCCACAGGGCGGATGAATTCACCCCTCCACTTT. The chain carries TRBV20-1 and TRBJ1-6; weak D call: TRBD1 (6 bases). The germline V and J ends were trimmed by 6 bases and 7 bases, with 16 bases remaining between them. Germline V gene data show CDR1 as DFQATT and CDR2 as SNEGSKA (reference sequence). CDR3 length: 14 amino acids.

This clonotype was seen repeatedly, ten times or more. The CDR3 sequence is CASSLDRGGTEAFF. The CDR3 bases are TGCGCCAGCAGCTTGGACCGCGGGGGAACTGAAGCTTTCTTT. The chain combines TRBV5-1 with TRBJ1-1; the D gene is possibly TRBD1 (5 bases). The V gene's germline CDR1 is SGHRS and CDR2 YFSETQ. Trimming shortened V by 0 bases and J by 5 bases, and 11 bases separated the two germline ends. This CDR3 spans 14 amino acids.

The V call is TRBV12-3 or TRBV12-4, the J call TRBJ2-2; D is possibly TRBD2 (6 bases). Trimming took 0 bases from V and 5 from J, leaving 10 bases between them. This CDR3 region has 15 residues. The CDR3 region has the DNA TGTGCCAGCAGTTTAGCGCTTAGCGGAACCGGGGAGCTGTTTTTT. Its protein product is CASSLALSGTGELFF.

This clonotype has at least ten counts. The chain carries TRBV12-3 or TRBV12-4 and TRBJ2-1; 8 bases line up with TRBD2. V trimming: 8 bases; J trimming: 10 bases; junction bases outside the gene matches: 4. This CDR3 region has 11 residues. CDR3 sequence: CASRREGEQFF. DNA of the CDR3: TGTGCCAGCCGCCGGGAGGGGGAGCAGTTCTTC.

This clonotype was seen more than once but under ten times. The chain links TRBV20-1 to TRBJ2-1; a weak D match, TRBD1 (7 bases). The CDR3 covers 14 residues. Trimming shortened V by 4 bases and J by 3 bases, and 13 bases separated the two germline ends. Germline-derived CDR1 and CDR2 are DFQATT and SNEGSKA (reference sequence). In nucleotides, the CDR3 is TGCAGTGCTATCGCGGGACAGCTCTACAATGAGCAGTTCTTC. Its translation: CSAIAGQLYNEQFF.

The CDR3 bases are TGTGCCAGCAGTTACTCGAATGTTGGGAGCAATTCACCCCTCCACTTT. It translates to CASSYSNVGSNSPLHF. This chain links TRBV6-5 with TRBJ1-6; no firm D call. The CDR3 has 16 residues. Looked up from germline, CDR1 is MNHEY and CDR2 is SVGAGI. V was trimmed by 0 bases and J by 7 bases, leaving 13 bases between them.

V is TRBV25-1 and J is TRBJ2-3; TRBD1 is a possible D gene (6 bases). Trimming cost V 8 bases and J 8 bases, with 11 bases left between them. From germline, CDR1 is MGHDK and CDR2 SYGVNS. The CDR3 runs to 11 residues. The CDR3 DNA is TGTGCCAGCTCAGTAGGGGGTACGCAGTATTTT. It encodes CASSVGGTQYF.

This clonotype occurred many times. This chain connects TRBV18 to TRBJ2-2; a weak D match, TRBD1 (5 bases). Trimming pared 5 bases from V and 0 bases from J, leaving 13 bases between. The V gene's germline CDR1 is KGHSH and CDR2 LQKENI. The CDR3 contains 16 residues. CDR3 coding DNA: TGTGCCAGCTCAACTACAGGAGCGTCGAACACCGGGGAGCTGTTTTTT. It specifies CASSTTGASNTGELFF.

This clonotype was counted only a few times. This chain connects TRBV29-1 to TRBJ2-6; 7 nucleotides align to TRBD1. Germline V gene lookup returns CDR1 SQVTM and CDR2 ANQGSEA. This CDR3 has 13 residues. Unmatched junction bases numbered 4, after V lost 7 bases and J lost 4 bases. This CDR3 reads CSATGVGANVLTF. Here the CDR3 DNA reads TGCAGCGCAACAGGGGTCGGGGCCAACGTCCTGACTTTC.

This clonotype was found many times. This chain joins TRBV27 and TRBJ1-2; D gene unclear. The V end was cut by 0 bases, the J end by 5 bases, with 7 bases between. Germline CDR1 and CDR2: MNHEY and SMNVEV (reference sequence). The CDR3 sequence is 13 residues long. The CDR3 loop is CASSLSAGYGYTF. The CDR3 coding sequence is TGTGCCAGCAGTTTATCCGCGGGGTATGGCTACACCTTC.

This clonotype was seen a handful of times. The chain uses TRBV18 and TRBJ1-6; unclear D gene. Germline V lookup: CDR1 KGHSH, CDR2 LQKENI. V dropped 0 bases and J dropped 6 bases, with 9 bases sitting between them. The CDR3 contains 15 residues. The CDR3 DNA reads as TGTGCCAGCTCACCACCGCAGGCTGGTAATTCACCCCTCCACTTT. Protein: CASSPPQAGNSPLHF.